The 5 T cell receptor beta chains below all came from one sample that was sequenced in a study of T cells in Graves' hyperthyroidism and ophthalmopathy. Amplification of TCR beta CDR3 regions used RNA as the template. Initially, a first-round RT-PCR of the TCR CDR3 employed the HTBI primer set. TCRdb processed the multiplex PCR reads anew with MiXCR; each CDR3 protein has one entry. This table has about 540,000 distinct CDR3 sequences, under 60% appearing once. Sequencing was performed on peripheral blood or thyroid tissue (not recorded which). All receptors derive from a woman under 30 with Graves' hyperthyroidism.

This clonotype came up many times. The CDR3 DNA is TGTGCCAGCAGTTTACGCAGGGCCCAAGAGACCCAGTACTTC. Amino acids: CASSLRRAQETQYF. The rearrangement uses TRBV27 and TRBJ2-5; maybe TRBD1 (5 bases). V was cut by 2 bases and J by 1 base, with 8 bases left in between. Germline V CDR1 and CDR2: MNHEY, SMNVEV (reference sequence). This CDR3 has 14 residues.

This rearrangement joins TRBV3-1 to TRBJ2-6; D is unclear. CDR1 is LGHDT, CDR2 YNNKEL, per germline (reference sequence). The CDR3 is 17 amino acids. V dropped 2 bases and J dropped 0 bases, with 11 bases sitting between them. DNA of the CDR3: TGTGCCAGCAGCCAAAGAACTCAGTACTCTGGGGCCAACGTCCTGACTTTC. Encoded protein: CASSQRTQYSGANVLTF. The whole variable domain, filled in from reference TRBV3-1 and TRBJ2-6, reads DTAVSQTPKYLVTQMGNDKSIKCEQNLGHDTMYWYKQDSKKFLKIMFSYNNKELIINETVPNRFSPKSPDKAHLNLHINSLELGDSAVYFCASSQRTQYSGANVLTFGAGSRLTVL.

This clonotype was observed at least ten times. The chain recombines TRBV12-3 or TRBV12-4 with TRBJ2-2; no clear D. CDR3 length equals 15 residues. V was trimmed by 1 base and J by 4 bases, leaving 10 bases between them. The DNA of the CDR3 is TGTGCCAGCAGTTTAGATAGCATGGGCACCGGGGAGCTGTTTTTT. The encoded protein is CASSLDSMGTGELFF.

This clonotype was picked up many times. The chain carries TRBV12-3 or TRBV12-4 and TRBJ2-7; 7 bases are a match to TRBD1. The V and J ends lost 5 bases and 6 bases, in that order; junction bases with no gene match: 10. The CDR3 has 14 amino acids. CDR3 bases: TGTGCCAGCAGTCTCCCGGGACAGTCGCGCGAGCAGTACTTC. Its translation is CASSLPGQSREQYF.

This clonotype was detected ten times or more. V gene TRBV7-3 combines with J gene TRBJ2-2; D ambiguous. The CDR3 spans 13 residues. Trimming shortened V by 0 bases and J by 5 bases, and 4 bases separated the two germline ends. The germline gives CDR1 SGHTA, CDR2 FQGTGA. The CDR3 DNA follows: TGTGCCAGCAGCTTAACGCGGACCGGGGAGCTGTTTTTT. It codes for CASSLTRTGELFF.